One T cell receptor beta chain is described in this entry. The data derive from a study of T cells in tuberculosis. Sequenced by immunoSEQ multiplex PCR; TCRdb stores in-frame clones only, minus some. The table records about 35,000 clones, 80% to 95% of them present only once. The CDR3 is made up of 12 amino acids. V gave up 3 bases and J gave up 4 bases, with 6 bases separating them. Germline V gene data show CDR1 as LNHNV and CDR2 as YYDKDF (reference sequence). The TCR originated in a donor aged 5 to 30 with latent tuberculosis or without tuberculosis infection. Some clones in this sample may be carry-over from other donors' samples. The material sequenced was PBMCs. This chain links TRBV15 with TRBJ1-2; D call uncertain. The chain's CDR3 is CATSRDFYGYTF. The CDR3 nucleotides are TGTGCCACCAGCAGGGACTTCTATGGCTACACCTTC.